These 20 T cell receptor beta chains came from one sample sequenced in a study of monozygotic twins with inflammatory bowel disease. TCRdb reanalyzed the 5' RACE reads, giving one entry per CDR3 protein sequence and no DNA. This listing includes 440,000 or so distinct CDR3 sequences. Sequencing was carried out using blood. The source is a human donor with ulcerative colitis or Crohn's disease, or a healthy co-twin of an affected twin (not recorded which).

The rearrangement joins TRBV29-1 to TRBJ1-2; TCRdb's assignment of TRBD1 cannot be checked, as there is no DNA. CDR1 is SQVTM, CDR2 ANQGSEA, per germline. The CDR3 spans 11 residues. This CDR3 reads CSALKGDGYTF.

The chain recombines TRBV14 with TRBJ2-7; no DNA is available, so the TRBD2 call from TCRdb remains unchecked. CDR1 is SGHDN and CDR2 is FVKESK in the germline V gene. The CDR3 sequence is 16 residues long. The CDR3 reads CASSQLKGTVAYEQYF.

The V gene is TRBV30, the J gene TRBJ2-6; lacking DNA, the TRBD1 call made by TCRdb goes unchecked. The germline gives CDR1 GTSNPN, CDR2 SVGIG (reference sequence). This CDR3 has 12 residues. The CDR3 sequence: CAWKGGPNVLTF.

The chain employs TRBV20-1 and TRBJ2-3. This CDR3 comprises 12 residues. CDR1 is DFQATT and CDR2 is SNEGSKA in the germline V gene (reference sequence). This CDR3 reads CASRFGTDTQYF.

CDR3 protein: CSVKGPLFNEQFF. The chain carries TRBV20-1 and TRBJ2-1. The CDR3 loop spans 13 amino acids. Germline assignment: CDR1 DFQATT and CDR2 SNEGSKA (reference sequence).

This chain uses TRBV10-2 with TRBJ2-4; TCRdb picks TRBD2, but there is no DNA to check that call. Germline CDR1 WSHSY, CDR2 SAAADI. The CDR3 extends over 15 amino acids. CDR3 region: CASSEGGMAKNIQYF.

V gene TRBV4-1 combines with J gene TRBJ2-3; the TCRdb call, TRBD2, lacks DNA for checking. The CDR3 runs 17 residues. Germline V lookup: CDR1 MGHRA, CDR2 YSYEKL. The CDR3 loop reads CASSPTGLAGVADTQYF.

The chain is built from TRBV6-1 and TRBJ1-1; TCRdb's D gene call, TRBD1, goes unchecked for lack of DNA. Germline V gene lookup returns CDR1 MNHNS and CDR2 SASEGT. There are 14 residues in the CDR3. CDR3 sequence: CASTVDRGRTEAFF.

The chain uses TRBV6-1 and TRBJ2-5; no DNA is available, so the TRBD1 call from TCRdb remains unchecked. Per germline, CDR1 MNHNS and CDR2 SASEGT. The CDR3 length is 16 residues. CDR3 amino acids: CASSPHRDTSQETQYF.

The V and J genes are TRBV4-3 and TRBJ1-1; no DNA is available, so the TRBD1 call from TCRdb remains unchecked. The germline V gene encodes CDR1 LGHNA and CDR2 YSLEER. The CDR3 consists of 13 residues. CDR3 protein: CASSEDRGTEAFF.

V is TRBV27 and J is TRBJ2-7. CDR1 is MNHEY and CDR2 is SMNVEV in the germline V gene (reference sequence). This CDR3 comprises 13 residues. CDR3 protein: CASSPSDSYEQYF.

V and J are TRBV7-9 and TRBJ2-1; no DNA is available, so the TRBD2 call from TCRdb remains unchecked. In germline, CDR1 is SEHNR, CDR2 FQNEAQ (reference sequence). This CDR3 is built from 16 residues. CDR3 residues: CASSQPGLAGGNEQFF.

This sequence joins TRBV5-1 and TRBJ2-1. Germline loops: CDR1 SGHRS, CDR2 YFSETQ. CDR3 length: 11 amino acids. The CDR3 protein is CASSFAREQFF.

V gene TRBV18 combines with J gene TRBJ2-5; lacking DNA, the TRBD2 call made by TCRdb goes unchecked. This CDR3 has 15 residues. Germline CDR1 is KGHSH and CDR2 is LQKENI. This CDR3 reads CASSPRAGVSETQYF.

The rearrangement joins TRBV9 to TRBJ2-3. The CDR3 consists of 15 residues. CDR1 is SGDLS, CDR2 YYNGEE, per germline. The chain's CDR3 is CASSVLAERTDTQYF.

The genes are TRBV5-1 and TRBJ2-7; TCRdb indicates TRBD1, and absent DNA this call remains unverified. This CDR3 spans 15 amino acids. Germline V lookup: CDR1 SGHRS, CDR2 YFSETQ. The CDR3 loop is CASSARDRGIYEQYF.

The chain links TRBV5-1 to TRBJ1-2; TCRdb selects TRBD1, and the lack of DNA leaves this call unchecked. This CDR3 spans 14 amino acids. Germline V CDR1 and CDR2: SGHRS, YFSETQ. The CDR3: CASSRDRGPDGYTF.

The V gene is TRBV24-1, the J gene TRBJ2-2; TCRdb designates TRBD1, a call that cannot be tested without DNA. The CDR3 length is 14 residues. The germline V gene has CDR1 KGHDR and CDR2 SFDVKD. The CDR3 loop is CATRGTLNTGELFF.

The V gene is TRBV5-1, the J gene TRBJ2-3; without DNA, the TCRdb call of TRBD2 cannot be checked. CDR1 is SGHRS, CDR2 YFSETQ, per germline. The CDR3 runs 15 residues. CDR3 sequence: CASALSVVRTDTQYF.

The chain couples TRBV7-2 to TRBJ2-3; the TRBD2 assignment by TCRdb is unverifiable without DNA. The CDR3 contains 15 residues. Germline values: CDR1 SGHTA, CDR2 FQGNSA. The CDR3 region is CASSFTSGRRDTQYF.